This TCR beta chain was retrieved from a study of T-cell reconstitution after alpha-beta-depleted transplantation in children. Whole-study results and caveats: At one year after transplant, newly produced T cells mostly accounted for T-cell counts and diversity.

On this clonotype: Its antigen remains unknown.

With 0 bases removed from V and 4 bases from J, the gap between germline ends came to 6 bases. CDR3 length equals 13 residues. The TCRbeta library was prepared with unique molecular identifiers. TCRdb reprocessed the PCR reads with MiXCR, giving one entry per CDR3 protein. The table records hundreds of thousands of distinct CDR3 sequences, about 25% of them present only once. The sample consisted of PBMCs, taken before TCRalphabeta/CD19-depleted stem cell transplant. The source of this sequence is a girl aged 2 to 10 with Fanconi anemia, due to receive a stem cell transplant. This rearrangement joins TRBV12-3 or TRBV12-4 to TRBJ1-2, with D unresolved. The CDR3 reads CASSLAMGYGYTF. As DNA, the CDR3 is TGTGCCAGCAGTTTAGCTATGGGCTATGGCTACACCTTC.